The present entry profiles one T cell receptor beta chain with its context. This CDR3 contains 14 residues. Germline loops: CDR1 DFQATT, CDR2 SNEGSKA (reference sequence). The data were taken from a study of T-cell reconstitution after alpha-beta-depleted transplantation in children. Unique molecular identifiers were incorporated during preparation of the TCRbeta library. Using its own MiXCR run on the PCR reads, TCRdb lists one record per CDR3 protein. The sample records around 410,000 distinct CDR3 sequences, approximately 11% being singletons. Material: PBMCs from the stem cell graft donor, obtained from the stem cell graft. The rearrangement links TRBV20-1 to TRBJ2-3, with 9 bases that match TRBD2. This clonotype was sampled from a human donor who donated a stem cell graft to a child with acute myeloid leukemia. In DNA form, the CDR3 reads TGCGGAGTTCGGAGCGGGGGGAACACAGATACGCAGTATTTT. Protein sequence: CGVRSGGNTDTQYF.